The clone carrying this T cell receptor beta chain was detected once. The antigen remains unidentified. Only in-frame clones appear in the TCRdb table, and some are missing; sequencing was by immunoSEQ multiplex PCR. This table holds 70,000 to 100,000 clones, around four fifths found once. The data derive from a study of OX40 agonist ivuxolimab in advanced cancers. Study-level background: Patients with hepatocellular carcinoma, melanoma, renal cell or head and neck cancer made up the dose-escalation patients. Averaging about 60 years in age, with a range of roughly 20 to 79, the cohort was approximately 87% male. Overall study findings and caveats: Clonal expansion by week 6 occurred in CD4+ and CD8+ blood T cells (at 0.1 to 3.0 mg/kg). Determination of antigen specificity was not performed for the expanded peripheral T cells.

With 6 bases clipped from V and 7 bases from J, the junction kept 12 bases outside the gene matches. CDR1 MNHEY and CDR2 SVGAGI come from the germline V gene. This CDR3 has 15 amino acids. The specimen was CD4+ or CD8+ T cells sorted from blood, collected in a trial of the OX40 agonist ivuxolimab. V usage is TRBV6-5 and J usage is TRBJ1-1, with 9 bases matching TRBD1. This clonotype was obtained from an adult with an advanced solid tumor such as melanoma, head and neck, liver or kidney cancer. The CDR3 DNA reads TGTGCCAGCAGCAGAAGGACAGGGGAGAAATTTGAAGCTTTCTTT. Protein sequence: CASSRRTGEKFEAFF.